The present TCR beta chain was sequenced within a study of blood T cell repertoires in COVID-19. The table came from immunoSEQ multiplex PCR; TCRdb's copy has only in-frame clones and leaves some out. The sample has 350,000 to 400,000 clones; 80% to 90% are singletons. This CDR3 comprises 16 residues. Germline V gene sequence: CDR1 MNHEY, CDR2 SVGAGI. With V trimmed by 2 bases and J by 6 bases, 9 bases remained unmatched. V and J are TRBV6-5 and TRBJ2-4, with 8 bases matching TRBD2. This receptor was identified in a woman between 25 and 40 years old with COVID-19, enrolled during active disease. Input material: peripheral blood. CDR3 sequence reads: CASSYAGSGSGNIQYF. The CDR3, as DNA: TGTGCCAGCAGTTACGCAGGGAGCGGGAGTGGAAACATTCAGTACTTC.